The clone carrying this T cell receptor beta chain is a singleton in its sample. V was pared by 5 bases and J by 5 bases, with 10 bases between. The CDR3 loop spans 13 amino acids. The V gene's germline CDR1 is WNHNN and CDR2 SYGVQD (reference sequence). The data derive from a study of blood T cell repertoires in COVID-19. Study-wide background: The analysed material was cDNA or gDNA that came from T cells, B-cell-depleted T cells, or PBMCs.

TCRdb keeps only in-frame clones here, not all; method: immunoSEQ multiplex PCR. The sample has over 90,000 clones; over 85% are singletons. Sequencing was carried out using peripheral blood. The sequence derives from a woman of 80 years or more in a cohort sampled during active COVID-19. The genes are TRBV10-1 and TRBJ2-1, with D unclear. CDR3 amino acids: CASSKAVDNEQFF. The CDR3 bases are TGCGCCAGCAGTAAGGCGGTGGACAATGAGCAGTTCTTC.